This T cell receptor (beta chain) comes out of a study of PD-1 blockade in classical Hodgkin lymphoma. Findings and limits, study-wide: Baseline diversity resembling that of newly diagnosed patients was seen in complete responders. Diminished baseline TCR diversity has been reported in newly diagnosed patients relative to healthy donors.

Following autologous stem cell transplantation, relapse occurred in every patient, and exposure to brentuximab vedotin varied. For this clone: The antigen remains unidentified.

Germline CDR1 reads MNHEY; CDR2 reads SVGAGI. The trim removed 2 bases at V and 4 bases at J, leaving 7 bases unmatched. The CDR3 consists of 15 residues. Clones were sequenced by immunoSEQ multiplex PCR, and TCRdb holds only the in-frame ones, with some missing. The table records around 30,000 clones, more than 60% of them present only once. The source material was peripheral blood mononuclear cells (PBMCs), sampled before the second cycle of nivolumab. This TCR was sampled from a human donor with classical Hodgkin lymphoma. This rearrangement joins TRBV6-5 to TRBJ1-2, with 7 positions matching TRBD1. CDR3 residues: CASSYDGRGAYGYTF. For the CDR3, the DNA is TGTGCCAGCAGTTACGACGGCAGGGGGGCCTATGGCTACACCTTC.